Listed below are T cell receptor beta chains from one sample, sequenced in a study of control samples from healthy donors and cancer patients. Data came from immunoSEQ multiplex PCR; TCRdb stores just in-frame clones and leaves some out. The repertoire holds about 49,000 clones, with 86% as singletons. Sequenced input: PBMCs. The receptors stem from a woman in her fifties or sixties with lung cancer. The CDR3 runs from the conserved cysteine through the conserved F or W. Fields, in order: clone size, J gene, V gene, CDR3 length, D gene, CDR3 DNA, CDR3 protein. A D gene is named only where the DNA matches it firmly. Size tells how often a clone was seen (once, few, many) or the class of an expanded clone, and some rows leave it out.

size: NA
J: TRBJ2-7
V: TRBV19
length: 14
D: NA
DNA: TGTGCCAGTAGTATAAACGACATGGGATACGAGCAGTACTTC
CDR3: CASSINDMGYEQYF

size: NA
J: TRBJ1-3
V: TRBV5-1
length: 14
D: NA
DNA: TGCGCCAGCAGCTGGACTGACTCTGGAAACACCATATATTTT
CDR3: CASSWTDSGNTIYF

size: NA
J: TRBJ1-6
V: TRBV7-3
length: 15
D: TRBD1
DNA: TGTGCCAGCAGCTACACCGGGACAGAGAATTCACCCCTCCACTTT
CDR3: CASSYTGTENSPLHF

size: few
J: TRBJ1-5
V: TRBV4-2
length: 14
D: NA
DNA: TGTGCCAGCAGCCAAGGGACATTCTATCAGCCCCAGCATTTT
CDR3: CASSQGTFYQPQHF

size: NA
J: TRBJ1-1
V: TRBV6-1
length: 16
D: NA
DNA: TGTGCCAGCAGTGAGCTGGCAGGTGGAGGTCGTAGTGAAGCTTTCTTT
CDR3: CASSELAGGGRSEAFF

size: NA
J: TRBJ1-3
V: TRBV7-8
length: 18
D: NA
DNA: TGTGCCAGCAGCTTAAGTAATGCAGGAGTGTATGGTGGAAACACCATATATTTT
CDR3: CASSLSNAGVYGGNTIYF

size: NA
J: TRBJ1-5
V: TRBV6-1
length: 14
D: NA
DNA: TGTGCCAGCAGTGAAGGGCCAGGTGTTCAGCCCCAGCATTTT
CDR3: CASSEGPGVQPQHF

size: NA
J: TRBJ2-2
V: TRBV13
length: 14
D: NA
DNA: TGTGCCAGCAGCTTAGGCGGACCCACCGGGGAGCTGTTTTTT
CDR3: CASSLGGPTGELFF

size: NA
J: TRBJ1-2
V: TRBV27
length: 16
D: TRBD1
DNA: TGTGCCAGCAGTTTAGGCGGGACAGGGGGCGGCTATGGCTACACCTTC
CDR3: CASSLGGTGGGYGYTF

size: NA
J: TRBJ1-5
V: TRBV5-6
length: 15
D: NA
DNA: TGTGCCAGCAGGTTGGTATGGGTGAGCAATCAGCCCCAGCATTTT
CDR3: CASRLVWVSNQPQHF

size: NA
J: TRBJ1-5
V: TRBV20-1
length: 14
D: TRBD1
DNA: TGCAGTGCTAGTTGGGGACAGGGAAATCGGCCCCAGCATTTT
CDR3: CSASWGQGNRPQHF

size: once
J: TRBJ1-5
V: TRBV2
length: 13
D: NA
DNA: TGTGCCAGCAGTTTAGTTTCCGATCAGCCCCAGCATTTT
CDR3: CASSLVSDQPQHF

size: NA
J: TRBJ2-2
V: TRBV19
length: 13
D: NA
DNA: TGTGCCAGTAGCCGGGGGAACACCGGGGAGCTGTTTTTT
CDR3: CASSRGNTGELFF

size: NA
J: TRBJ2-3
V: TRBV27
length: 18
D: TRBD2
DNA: TGTGCCAGCAGACCTACCGGGACTAGCGGGGGGATCACAGATACGCAGTATTTT
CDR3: CASRPTGTSGGITDTQYF

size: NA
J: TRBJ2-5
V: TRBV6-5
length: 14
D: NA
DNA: TGTGCCAGCAGACAACCGATGCGGGTGGAGACCCAGTACTTC
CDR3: CASRQPMRVETQYF

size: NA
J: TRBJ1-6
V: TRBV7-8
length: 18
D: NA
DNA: TGTGCCAGCAGCTTATCTGAACAGCCAAGCTCCTATAATTCACCCCTCCACTTT
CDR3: CASSLSEQPSSYNSPLHF